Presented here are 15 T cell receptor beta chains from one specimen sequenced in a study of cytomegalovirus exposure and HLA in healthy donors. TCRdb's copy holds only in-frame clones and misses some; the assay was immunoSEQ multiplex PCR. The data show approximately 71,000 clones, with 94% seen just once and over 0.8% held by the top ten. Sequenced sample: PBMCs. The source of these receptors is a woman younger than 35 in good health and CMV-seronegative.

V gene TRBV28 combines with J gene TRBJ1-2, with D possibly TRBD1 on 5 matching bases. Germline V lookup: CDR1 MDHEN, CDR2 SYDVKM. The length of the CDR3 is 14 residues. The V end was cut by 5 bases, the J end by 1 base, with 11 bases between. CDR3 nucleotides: TGTGCCAGCAGTCAGCGACAGAATAACTATGGCTACACCTTC. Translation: CASSQRQNNYGYTF.

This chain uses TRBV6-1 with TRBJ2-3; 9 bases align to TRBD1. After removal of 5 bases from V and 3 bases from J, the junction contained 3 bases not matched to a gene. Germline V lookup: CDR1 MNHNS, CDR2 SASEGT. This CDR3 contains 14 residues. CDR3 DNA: TGTGCCAGCAGTTTAGACAGGGGGACAGATACGCAGTATTTT. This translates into CASSLDRGTDTQYF.

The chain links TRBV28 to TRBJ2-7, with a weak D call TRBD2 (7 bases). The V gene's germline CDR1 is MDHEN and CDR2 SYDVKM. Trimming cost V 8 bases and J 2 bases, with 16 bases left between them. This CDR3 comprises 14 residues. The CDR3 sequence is CASGPGGEAYEQYF. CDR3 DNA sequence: TGTGCCAGCGGACCGGGGGGCGAGGCCTACGAGCAGTACTTC.

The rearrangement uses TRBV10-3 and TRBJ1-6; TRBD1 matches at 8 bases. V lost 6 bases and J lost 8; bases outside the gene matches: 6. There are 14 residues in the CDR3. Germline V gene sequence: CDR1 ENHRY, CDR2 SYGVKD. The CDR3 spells CAISQGQVDSPLHF. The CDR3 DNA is TGTGCCATCAGCCAGGGACAGGTTGATTCACCCCTCCACTTT.

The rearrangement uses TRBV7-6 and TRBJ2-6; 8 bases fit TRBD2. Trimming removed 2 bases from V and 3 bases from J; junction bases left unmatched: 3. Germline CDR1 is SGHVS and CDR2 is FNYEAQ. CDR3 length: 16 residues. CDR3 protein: CASSLSGGHGANVLTF. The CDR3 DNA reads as TGTGCCAGCAGCTTATCGGGGGGGCATGGGGCCAACGTCCTGACTTTC.

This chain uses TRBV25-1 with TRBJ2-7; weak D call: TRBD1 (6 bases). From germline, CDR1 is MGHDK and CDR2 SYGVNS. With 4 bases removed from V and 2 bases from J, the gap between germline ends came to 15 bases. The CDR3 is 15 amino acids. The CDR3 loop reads CASSAVIRDTYEQYF. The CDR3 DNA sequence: TGTGCCAGCAGTGCGGTTATCCGGGACACCTACGAGCAGTACTTC.

CDR3 sequence: CASGNRGLWGYTF. The CDR3 coding sequence is TGTGCCAGCGGTAACAGGGGTCTCTGGGGCTACACCTTC. The J gene is TRBJ1-2, the V gene TRBV28, with TRBD1 matching 7 bases. V dropped 8 bases and J dropped 8; count of bases not matched to a gene: 11. This CDR3 comprises 13 residues. Germline assignment: CDR1 MDHEN and CDR2 SYDVKM.

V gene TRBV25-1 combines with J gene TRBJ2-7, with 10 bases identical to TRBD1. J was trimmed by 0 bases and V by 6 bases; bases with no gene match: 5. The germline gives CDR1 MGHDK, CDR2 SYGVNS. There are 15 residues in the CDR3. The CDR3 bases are TGTGCCAGCAGCGGGACAGGGGCGCTCTCCTACGAGCAGTACTTC. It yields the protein CASSGTGALSYEQYF.

CDR3 bases: TGTGCCAGCAGCTTAGTCGGACTAGCTGGAGTCGAGCAGTACTTC. Translated, it gives CASSLVGLAGVEQYF. This chain links TRBV11-2 with TRBJ2-7, with 8 bases matching TRBD2. Per the germline V gene, CDR1 is SGHAT and CDR2 is FQNNGV. The CDR3 consists of 15 residues. V was clipped by 1 base and J by 6 bases; unmatched bases: 8.

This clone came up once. The DNA for the CDR3 is TGTGCCAGCAGCTTGGCTAGCGGGAGGGCCAAAGATACGCAGTATTTT. Residues: CASSLASGRAKDTQYF. V is TRBV7-6 and J is TRBJ2-3; TRBD2 matches 12 bases. The germline CDR1 and CDR2 sequences are SGHVS and FNYEAQ. The length of the CDR3 is 16 residues. V lost 3 bases and J lost 5; bases outside the gene matches: 6.

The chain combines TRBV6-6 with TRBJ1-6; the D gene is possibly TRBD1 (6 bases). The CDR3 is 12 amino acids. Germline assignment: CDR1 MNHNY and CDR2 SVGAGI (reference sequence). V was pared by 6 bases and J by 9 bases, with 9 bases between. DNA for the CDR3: TGTGCCAGCAGACAGGGTTTTTCACCCCTCCACTTT. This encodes CASRQGFSPLHF.

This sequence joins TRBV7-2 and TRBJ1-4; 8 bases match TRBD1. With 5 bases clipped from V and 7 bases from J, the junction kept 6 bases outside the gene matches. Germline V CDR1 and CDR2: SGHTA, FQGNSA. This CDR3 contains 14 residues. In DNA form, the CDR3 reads TGTGCCAGCAGCCTCGGACAGGGTAGTGAAAAACTGTTTTTT. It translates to CASSLGQGSEKLFF.

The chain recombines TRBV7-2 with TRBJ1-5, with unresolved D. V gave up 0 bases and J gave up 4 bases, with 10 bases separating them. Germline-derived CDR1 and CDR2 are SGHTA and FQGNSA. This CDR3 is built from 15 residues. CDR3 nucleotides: TGTGCCAGCAGCTTAGCGGTACAGCTAAATCAGCCCCAGCATTTT. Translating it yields CASSLAVQLNQPQHF.

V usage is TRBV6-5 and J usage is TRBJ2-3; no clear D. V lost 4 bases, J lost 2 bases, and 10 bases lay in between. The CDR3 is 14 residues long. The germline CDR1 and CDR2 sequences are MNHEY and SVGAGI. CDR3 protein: CASSFSYPTDTQYF. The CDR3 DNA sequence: TGTGCCAGCAGTTTTAGCTACCCCACAGATACGCAGTATTTT.

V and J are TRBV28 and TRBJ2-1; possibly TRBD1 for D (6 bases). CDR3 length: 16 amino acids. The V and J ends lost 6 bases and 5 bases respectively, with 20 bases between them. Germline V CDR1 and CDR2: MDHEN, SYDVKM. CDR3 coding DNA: TGTGCCAGCAGCCCGACAGGAAACCCCTCTCACAATGAGCAGTTCTTC. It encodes CASSPTGNPSHNEQFF.